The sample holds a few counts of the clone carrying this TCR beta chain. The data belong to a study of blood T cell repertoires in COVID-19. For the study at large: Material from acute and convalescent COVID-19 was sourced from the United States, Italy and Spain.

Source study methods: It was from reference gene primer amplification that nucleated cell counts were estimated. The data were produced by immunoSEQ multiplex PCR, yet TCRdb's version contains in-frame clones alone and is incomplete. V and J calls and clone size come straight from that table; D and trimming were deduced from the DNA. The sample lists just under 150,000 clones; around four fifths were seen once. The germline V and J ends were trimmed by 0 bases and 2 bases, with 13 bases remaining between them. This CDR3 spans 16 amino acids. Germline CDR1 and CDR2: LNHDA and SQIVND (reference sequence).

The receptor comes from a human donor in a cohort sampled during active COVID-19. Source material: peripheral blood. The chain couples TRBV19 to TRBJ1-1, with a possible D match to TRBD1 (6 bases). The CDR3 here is CASSIDHRENNTEAFF. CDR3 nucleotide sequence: TGTGCCAGTAGTATAGACCACAGGGAAAATAACACTGAAGCTTTCTTT.